The 6 T cell receptor beta chains below come from one sample, sequenced in a study of PD-1 blockade in classical Hodgkin lymphoma. The time point: cycle 4 day 1 (C4D1), after more than 5 weeks of nivolumab. Patients all relapsed after autologous stem cell transplantation, and there was variation in brentuximab vedotin exposure. TCRdb keeps only in-frame clones here, not all; method: immunoSEQ multiplex PCR. The repertoire has fewer than 25,000 clones, roughly 90% of them found once; the top ten carry more than 20%. The sequences come from peripheral blood mononuclear cells (PBMCs), collected before the fourth cycle of nivolumab. These receptors were taken from a human donor with classical Hodgkin lymphoma.

V usage is TRBV5-6 and J usage is TRBJ2-7; 8 bases fit TRBD1. The CDR3 is 16 amino acids. The J segment lost 3 bases and the V segment lost 7 bases, leaving 15 bases of the junction unmatched. Per germline, CDR1 SGHDT and CDR2 YYEEEE. CDR3: CASCPFQNRGNYEQYF. The CDR3 DNA follows: TGTGCCAGCTGCCCGTTCCAGAACAGGGGGAACTACGAGCAGTACTTC.

The genes are TRBV30 and TRBJ1-1; D is unresolved. Looked up from germline, CDR1 is GTSNPN and CDR2 is SVGIG (reference sequence). CDR3 length: 13 amino acids. V was clipped by 4 bases and J by 4 bases, with 13 bases between them. In nucleotides, the CDR3 is TGTGCCTGGACCCGGGAGATGGTCACTGAAGCTTTCTTT. This codes for CAWTREMVTEAFF.

The chain recombines TRBV10-3 with TRBJ1-1; D unclear. From germline, CDR1 is ENHRY and CDR2 SYGVKD. The CDR3 contains 14 residues. The germline V and J ends were trimmed by 6 bases and 1 base, with 12 bases remaining between them. CDR3 coding DNA: TGTGCCATCAGAGCTGACGGGGAGAACACTGAAGCTTTCTTT. It is translated as CAIRADGENTEAFF.

The V call is TRBV11-2, the J call TRBJ1-1; 8 nucleotides match TRBD1. V shed 4 bases, J shed 5 bases, and the junction held 6 bases outside the gene matches. CDR3 size: 14 residues. CDR1 and CDR2 (germline): SGHAT, FQNNGV. Written as DNA, the CDR3 is TGTGCCAGCAGCTCCATGACAGGGGAGACTGAAGCTTTCTTT. Protein product: CASSSMTGETEAFF.

V is TRBV7-2 and J is TRBJ2-5; D uncertain. The CDR3 length is 14 residues. Germline-derived CDR1 and CDR2 are SGHTA and FQGNSA. The ends were cut back, 1 base at V and 5 bases at J, with 11 bases in the middle. CDR3 DNA sequence: TGTGCCAGCAGCTTAGACCGAGCCCAGGAGACCCAGTACTTC. Encoded protein: CASSLDRAQETQYF.

This rearrangement joins TRBV4-2 to TRBJ1-3, with 7 positions matching TRBD1. V lost 1 base to trimming and J lost 5 bases; unmatched junction nucleotides: 8. The CDR3 runs 16 residues. Germline V lookup: CDR1 LGHNA, CDR2 YNFKEQ. The CDR3 is CASSQVGSGGRNTIYF. In DNA, the CDR3 is TGTGCCAGCAGCCAAGTTGGGTCAGGGGGACGAAACACCATATATTTT.